This T cell receptor beta chain was recorded in a study of T cell repertoires in cytomegalovirus infection. Study as a whole: From public TCR beta signatures came an indication of both CMV infection and matching HLA type.

One entry per CDR3 protein, called by TCRdb with MiXCR from the reads. The sample lists 160,000 or so distinct CDR3 sequences, roughly 20% occurring once. This clonotype has only a few counts. The antigen is unknown. V lost 2 bases and J lost 5; bases outside the gene matches: 3. The CDR3 loop spans 14 amino acids. The germline gives CDR1 MNHEY, CDR2 SVGEGT. Study conclusions and caveats: Predominance within the ex vivo response was attributable to HLA-C-restricted CMV-specific TCR beta clonotypes.

Sequencing was performed on CD8+ T cells from cultured PBMCs, taken from culture after CMV antigen stimulation. This sequence was found in a human donor in good health (CMV status not recorded). Some clones in this sample may be carry-over from other donors' samples. The chain has TRBV6-2 or TRBV6-3 and TRBJ2-1; 7 positions match TRBD1. The CDR3 nucleotides read TGTGCCAGCAGTTACGTGGGACAGAACAATGAGCAGTTCTTC. This codes for CASSYVGQNNEQFF.